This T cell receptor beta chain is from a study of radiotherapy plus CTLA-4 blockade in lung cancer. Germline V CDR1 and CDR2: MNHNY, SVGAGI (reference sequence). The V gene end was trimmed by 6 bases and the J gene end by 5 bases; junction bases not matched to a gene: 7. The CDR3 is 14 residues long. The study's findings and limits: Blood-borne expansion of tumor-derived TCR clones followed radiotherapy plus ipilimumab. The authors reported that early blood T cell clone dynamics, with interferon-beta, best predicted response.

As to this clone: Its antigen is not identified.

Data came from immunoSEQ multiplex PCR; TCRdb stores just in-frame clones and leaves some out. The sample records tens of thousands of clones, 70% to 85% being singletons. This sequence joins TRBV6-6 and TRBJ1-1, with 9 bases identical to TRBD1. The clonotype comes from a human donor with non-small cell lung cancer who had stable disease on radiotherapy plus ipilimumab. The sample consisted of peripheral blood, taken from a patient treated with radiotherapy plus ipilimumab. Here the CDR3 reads CASRTTGGKTEAFF. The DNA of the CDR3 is TGTGCCAGCAGGACGACAGGGGGTAAAACTGAAGCTTTCTTT.